This entry describes one T cell receptor beta chain. There are many counts of this clonotype. Its antigen remains unidentified. No per-base quality is available; no much larger clone lies one base away. This specimen comes from a study of T-cell memory formation after mild COVID-19 (dated by TCRdb to about 2021). At the level of the whole study: TCR sequence clusters from the two donors were largely donor specific. T-cell clones expanding and contracting after mild COVID-19 in two donors were tracked by longitudinal TCRalpha and TCRbeta repertoire sequencing. Two young, previously healthy adult volunteers, one female and one male, were included in the cohort.

Broader findings and caveats from the paper: Contracting CD4+ clones turned up mainly in the CM and EM memory subsets, whereas EMRA was where CD8+ clones were enriched. Some responding clones were found in pre-infection memory, which suggests that pre-existing cross-reactive memory T cells took part in the SARS-CoV-2 response. From day 15 to 85, contracting clones showed balanced CD4/CD8 phenotypes, whereas a second wave of clones that expanded from day 15 to 37 leaned towards CD4+. SARS-CoV-2 specificity of the second-wave clones peaking on day 37 was not confirmed. The study covered only a couple of mild cases, and larger cohorts including severe cases with pre-infection samples were considered necessary.

The sample was run on an Illumina NovaSeq 6000. cDNA libraries for TCRalpha and TCRbeta were prepared by 5'RACE using constant-segment primers, with sample barcodes and unique molecular identifiers added. RNA was extracted from every sample with Trizol reagent. Libraries were amplified in two PCR steps, with a second sample barcode and Illumina TruSeq adapters added in the second step. Sequencing of libraries was performed on an Illumina NovaSeq with 2 x 150 bp paired-end reads. The published analysis was carried out like this. The reads were demultiplexed and collapsed into UMI-guided consensus sequences using migec v1.2.7. Using mixcr v2.1.11, UMI consensuses were aligned to TRA and TRB V and J templates and then assembled into clonotypes. Expanded or contracted clonotypes were those called significant by both edgeR and NoisET, with noise models trained on biological replicates. For edgeR calls, the cutoffs were a false discovery rate-adjusted p below 0.01 and a log2 fold-change threshold of 1. As an exploratory analysis of dynamics, max-normalized trajectories of the 1000 most abundant clonotypes were examined by PCA with hierarchical clustering. Separately sequenced CD4+ and CD8+ repertoires were used to assign the CD4 or CD8 phenotype of responding clones. TCRdb handled the public reads itself, with Q25 trimming in fastp and clone calling in MiXCR, and kept productive beta chains. Merged by CDR3 protein, the rows form single entries marked with the most common genes and DNA. It is TCRdb's table, rather than the study itself, that gives the V and J calls and clone size. The table for this sample lists more than 25,000 distinct CDR3 sequences; 6.5% to 9% of them were counted only once. The ten largest clones add up to 13% to 15% of the sample.

PBMCs were isolated by Ficoll-Paque density gradient centrifugation. Deletion took 4 bases off V and 2 bases off J, with a span of 14 bases between the germline ends. The CDR3 runs 15 amino acids, cysteine and phenylalanine included. Only the CDR3 DNA stays, 45 bases, in frame from base 1. From the germline V gene, CDR1 is SGHTA and CDR2 is FQGTGA. Sequenced input: PBMCs or a T cell subset sorted from them (not recorded which). This receptor was obtained from an adult woman who had mild COVID-19 (a few samples of this study predate the infection). The sample titles of this study are shuffled in the database, so cell type and time point are left out; the donor was told from shared clones. The sequence joins TRBV7-3 to TRBJ2-5; the D segment may tentatively be TRBD1 or TRBD2, each giving 5 matched bases. At the DNA level, the sequence is TGTGCCAGCAGCTCACGGCTAGAGGGGCAAGAGACCCAGTACTTC. It translates as CASSSRLEGQETQYF.